This T cell receptor beta chain stems from a study of tumor-infiltrating lymphocytes in oesophageal squamous cell carcinoma. The junction had 10 bases not matched to a gene; V was cut back by 4 bases and J by 6 bases. CDR1 SGHAT and CDR2 FQNNGV come from the germline V gene. The length of the CDR3 is 18 residues. Each CDR3 protein is one row after TCRdb ran MiXCR on the PCR reads. Among 20,000 or so distinct CDR3 sequences listed, less than 45% were seen once. This clonotype is labeled medium-sized. The specimen was esophageal tumor tissue. The chain couples TRBV11-2 to TRBJ2-1, with TRBD2 matching 15 bases. This TCR was recovered from a male donor with esophageal squamous cell carcinoma. The DNA of the CDR3 is TGTGCCAGCAGCTCCGGACTAGCGGGGGGGCCGAATTTCAATGAGCAGTTCTTC. As protein: CASSSGLAGGPNFNEQFF.